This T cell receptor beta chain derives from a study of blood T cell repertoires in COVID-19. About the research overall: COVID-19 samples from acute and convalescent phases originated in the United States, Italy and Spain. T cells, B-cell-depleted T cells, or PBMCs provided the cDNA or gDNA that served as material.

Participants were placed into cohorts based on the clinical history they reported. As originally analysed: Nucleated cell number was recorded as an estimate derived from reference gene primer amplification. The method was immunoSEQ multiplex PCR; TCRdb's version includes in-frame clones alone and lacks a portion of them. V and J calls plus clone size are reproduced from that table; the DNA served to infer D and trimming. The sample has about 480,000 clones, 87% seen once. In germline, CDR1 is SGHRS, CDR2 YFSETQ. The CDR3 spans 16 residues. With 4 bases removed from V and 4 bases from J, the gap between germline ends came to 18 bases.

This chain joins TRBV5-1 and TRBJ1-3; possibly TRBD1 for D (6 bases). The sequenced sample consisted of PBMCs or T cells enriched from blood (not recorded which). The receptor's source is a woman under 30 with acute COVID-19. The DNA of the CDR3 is TGCGCCAGCAGCACGGGACACACGACGGAAGGAAACACCATATATTTT. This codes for CASSTGHTTEGNTIYF.